What follows are 16 T cell receptor beta chains derived from one specimen sequenced in a study of blood T cell repertoires in COVID-19. Using immunoSEQ multiplex PCR, the repertoire was profiled, and TCRdb retains in-frame clones only, with some absent. The data hold 300,000 to 350,000 clones, with approximately 89% observed a single time. The sample comprised PBMCs or T cells enriched from blood (not recorded which). Receptors were obtained from a man under 40 who had recovered from COVID-19.

The chain combines TRBV3-1 (or the pseudogene TRBV3-2) with TRBJ1-1; D might be TRBD1 (6 bases). The germline V gene has CDR1 LGHDT and CDR2 YNNKEL (reference sequence). V lost 0 bases and J 7 bases, leaving 21 bases between the germline ends. This CDR3 contains 17 residues. The CDR3 DNA reads as TGTGCCAGCAGCCAAGATCCATCTACCGGGACACACCTTGAAGCTTTCTTT. This translates into CASSQDPSTGTHLEAFF.

The rearrangement joins TRBV7-8 to TRBJ2-5, with 7 nucleotides matching TRBD2. This CDR3 has 19 residues. V shed 0 bases and J 0 bases; nucleotides not matched to a gene: 13. Looked up from germline, CDR1 is SGHVS and CDR2 is FQNEAQ. The chain's CDR3 is CASSLASGGRGRYQETQYF. In DNA form, the CDR3 reads TGTGCCAGCAGCTTAGCGTCGGGAGGTAGGGGTCGGTACCAAGAGACCCAGTACTTC.

The chain links TRBV20-1 to TRBJ1-1; D unresolved. Trimming removed 8 bases at V and 6 bases at J, with 13 bases between. CDR1 DFQATT and CDR2 SNEGSKA come from the germline V gene (reference sequence). There are 11 residues in the CDR3. The CDR3 DNA reads TGCAGTACCCGCCCAGTGGCTGAAGCTTTCTTT. It translates to CSTRPVAEAFF.

The chain carries TRBV6-5 and TRBJ2-3, with 7 bases fitting TRBD2. The ends lost 0 bases at V and 5 bases at J; junction bases unmatched: 8. The CDR3 has 16 residues. CDR1 is MNHEY, CDR2 SVGAGI, per germline. Here the CDR3 DNA reads TGTGCCAGCAGTTACTCGATACGGGGGGAGGAAGATACGCAGTATTTT. Its translation is CASSYSIRGEEDTQYF.

V and J are TRBV7-9 and TRBJ2-1, with D tentatively TRBD1 (6 bases). CDR1 SEHNR and CDR2 FQNEAQ come from the germline V gene (reference sequence). Trimming removed 5 bases at V and 1 base at J, with 12 bases between. The CDR3 runs 15 residues. For the CDR3, the DNA is TGTGCCAGCAGCCCCAGGGGTATGTCCTACAATGAGCAGTTCTTC. It yields the protein CASSPRGMSYNEQFF.

This clone was picked up one time. This chain connects TRBV7-9 to TRBJ1-6; a possible D gene is TRBD1 (5 bases). V lost 1 base and J 5 bases, leaving 9 bases between the germline ends. This CDR3 comprises 15 residues. Germline CDR1 and CDR2: SEHNR and FQNEAQ (reference sequence). CDR3 in amino acids: CASSLVQGHNSPLHF. The DNA of the CDR3 is TGTGCCAGCAGCTTAGTTCAGGGCCATAATTCACCCCTCCACTTT. Filled out from reference TRBV7-9 and TRBJ1-6, the complete variable domain reads DTGVSQNPRHKITKRGQNVTFRCDPISEHNRLYWYRQTLGQGPEFLTYFQNEAQLEKSRLLSDRFSAERPKGSFSTLEIQRTEQGDSAMYLCASSLVQGHNSPLHFGNGTRLTVT.

CDR3 nucleotides: TGTGCCAGCTCCCCGGGACAGGAGATTTTCGAGCAGTACTTC. Its translation is CASSPGQEIFEQYF. The chain joins TRBV18 to TRBJ2-7; 8 bases match TRBD1. Trimming removed 6 bases from V and 6 bases from J; junction bases left unmatched: 10. This CDR3 contains 14 residues. Germline loops: CDR1 KGHSH, CDR2 LQKENI.

The chain links TRBV27 to TRBJ2-7, with a tentative D call TRBD2 (6 bases). The CDR3 is 12 amino acids. Trimming removed 6 bases from V and 5 bases from J, with 11 bases in between. Germline loops: CDR1 MNHEY, CDR2 SMNVEV (reference sequence). CDR3 sequence (DNA): TGTGCCAGCAGGGACCCGGGAGACGAGCAGTACTTC. Its translation is CASRDPGDEQYF.

The rearrangement links TRBV5-4 to TRBJ2-1, with D possibly being TRBD1 (5 bases). Germline V gene data show CDR1 as SGHNT and CDR2 as YYREEE (reference sequence). CDR3 length equals 13 residues. Trimming cost V 0 bases and J 7 bases, with 8 bases left between them. The CDR3 here is CASSLGAGNEQFF. The CDR3 region has the DNA TGTGCCAGCAGCTTGGGGGCAGGGAATGAGCAGTTCTTC.

The rearrangement links TRBV4-1 to TRBJ1-3; tentatively, D is TRBD1 (6 bases). The CDR3 length is 14 residues. Per germline, CDR1 MGHRA and CDR2 YSYEKL. Trimming shortened V by 4 bases and J by 1 base, and 8 bases separated the two germline ends. This chain's CDR3 is CASSPQGSGNTIYF. CDR3 DNA: TGCGCCAGCAGCCCTCAGGGGTCTGGAAACACCATATATTTT.

The V call is TRBV6-5, the J call TRBJ2-7; possible D gene TRBD2, 5 bases. Per the germline V gene, CDR1 is MNHEY and CDR2 is SVGAGI. The CDR3 runs 14 residues. The V and J ends lost 4 bases and 2 bases respectively, with 12 bases between them. The CDR3 here is CASSSPGYTYEQYF. The CDR3 region has the DNA TGTGCCAGCAGTTCGCCGGGATACACCTACGAGCAGTACTTC.

This clone was recorded only once. The rearrangement links TRBV20-1 to TRBJ2-7; no clear D gene. This CDR3 is built from 10 residues. Germline V gene data show CDR1 as DFQATT and CDR2 as SNEGSKA (reference sequence). Trimming shortened V by 6 bases and J by 7 bases, and 10 bases separated the two germline ends. CDR3 sequence reads: CSALFREQYF. The CDR3, as DNA: TGCAGTGCCCTATTCCGGGAGCAGTACTTC.

This clone was counted between two and nine times. V usage is TRBV5-1 and J usage is TRBJ2-5; 8 bases are a match to TRBD2. The germline V gene encodes CDR1 SGHRS and CDR2 YFSETQ. CDR3 length: 18 amino acids. V lost 1 base, J lost 1 base, and 12 bases stayed unmatched. As DNA, the CDR3 is TGCGCCAGCAGCTTGCGGTTTGGCACTAGCGGAATCCAAGAGACCCAGTACTTC. Amino acids: CASSLRFGTSGIQETQYF.

The V and J genes are TRBV24-1 and TRBJ2-7; D is unresolved. The length of the CDR3 is 11 residues. CDR1 KGHDR and CDR2 SFDVKD come from the germline V gene. The germline V and J ends were trimmed by 5 bases and 6 bases, with 7 bases remaining between them. CDR3 sequence (DNA): TGTGCCACCAGTGTTGCACTCGAGCAGTACTTC. This gives the protein CATSVALEQYF.

The J gene is TRBJ1-1, the V gene TRBV19, with a weak D call TRBD1 (6 bases). This CDR3 comprises 13 residues. Trimming pared 9 bases from V and 5 bases from J, leaving 16 bases between. Germline loops: CDR1 LNHDA, CDR2 SQIVND (reference sequence). The CDR3 nucleotides read TGTGCCAGCCGAACAGGGATTGGGACTGAAGCTTTCTTT. As protein: CASRTGIGTEAFF. The whole variable domain, remainder taken from reference TRBV19 and TRBJ1-1, is DGGITQSPKYLFRKEGQNVTLSCEQNLNHDAMYWYRQDPGQGLRLIYYSQIVNDFQKGDIAEGYSVSREKKESFPLTVTSAQKNPTAFYLCASRTGIGTEAFFGQGTRLTVV.

This chain links TRBV3-1 (or the pseudogene TRBV3-2) with TRBJ1-2; 8 nucleotides align to TRBD1. V lost 0 bases to trimming and J lost 6 bases; unmatched junction nucleotides: 6. Germline loops: CDR1 LGHDT, CDR2 YNNKEL (reference sequence). CDR3 length equals 15 residues. This CDR3 is CASSQESRGQDGYTF. CDR3 in DNA: TGTGCCAGCAGCCAAGAGAGCAGGGGGCAGGATGGCTACACCTTC.